Detailed here is one TCR beta chain. The target antigen is unknown. Unique molecular identifiers were present in the TCR beta cDNA libraries. Input populations of 1 to 10 million T cells gave rise to approximately 500,000 cDNA molecules. Via MiXCR, TCRdb re-called the PCR reads, giving one row per CDR3 protein. The repertoire consists of about 500,000 distinct CDR3 sequences, with around 40% occurring once and the leading ten covering roughly 12%. These data come from a study of post-analysis software for immune sequencing data. Study-wide results and caveats: Those with multiple sclerosis, the patient group, showed significantly lower normalized Chao1 diversity than controls. Samples prepared in the same batch strongly co-clustered by F measure.

This clonotype was obtained from a girl aged 10 to 17 with multiple sclerosis. The sequenced sample was blood.

CDR3 nucleotides: TGTGCCAGCAGCTCCTGGGGGGGACGGACGAATGAGCAGTTCTTC. Residues: CASSSWGGRTNEQFF. This sequence joins TRBV7-3 and TRBJ2-1, with TRBD2 matching over 7 bases. The V segment lost 4 bases and the J segment 7 bases; nucleotides outside the gene matches: 10. There are 15 residues in the CDR3. The germline gives CDR1 SGHTA, CDR2 FQGTGA.